The entry below describes one T cell receptor beta chain. Its cognate antigen is unknown. Other nucleotide sequences from this sample produce the same CDR3. The source of the sample is a study of T cell responses to AZD1222 COVID-19 vaccine. Whole-study findings and limits: Baseline testing showed seropositivity in only a handful of AZD1222 recipients. When two AZD1222 doses had been given, Spike-specific TCR breadth and depth rose. No repertoire was sampled before or during the peak T cell response, only after it.

In germline, CDR1 is MNHEY, CDR2 SVGAGI. The CDR3 is 15 amino acids. Trimming left V 2 bases short and J 1 base short, with 9 bases between. Here immunoSEQ multiplex PCR was the method, and the copy in TCRdb shows in-frame clones only, minus some. The repertoire includes some 74,000 clones, 85% to 90% of them detected once, and 1.3% to 1.5% sits in the top ten. The chain recombines TRBV6-5 with TRBJ2-1; D possibly corresponds to TRBD2 (5 bases). Sequencing used peripheral blood, obtained 28 days after the second AZD1222 dose. The clonotype was recovered from an adult who received the AZD1222 COVID-19 vaccine. CDR3 bases: TGTGCCAGCAGTTACGGTCGGGGTTCCTACAATGAGCAGTTCTTC. This sequence encodes CASSYGRGSYNEQFF.